This T cell receptor beta chain was recovered during a study of metastatic and nonmetastatic thyroid tumors. Background on the study: It was across blood and tumor or nodule tissue from malignant and benign thyroid patients that repertoires were compared.

CDR3 length: 14 amino acids. Trimming shortened V by 11 bases and J by 2 bases, and 18 bases separated the two germline ends. Germline lookup yields CDR1 SEHNR and CDR2 FQNEAQ (reference sequence). No patient received treatment before thyroid surgery. Authors' data handling: The study took CDR3 differences across clinicopathological groups and made a distant-metastasis classifier for papillary thyroid cancer from them. TCRdb re-called the PCR reads via MiXCR. These V and J calls derive from TCRdb rather than the authors' analysis. Found here are 43,000 or so clones, 16% of them singletons; the top ten hold roughly 20%. The study's findings and limits: Reports indicated that malignant thyroid tumors showed significantly higher TCR beta diversity than benign nodules did, in blood and tumor.

In this sample, this clone turned up many times. Its specificity is unknown. Input material: blood. J is TRBJ2-5 and V is TRBV7-9, with D possibly TRBD2 on 6 matching bases. This TCR was recovered from a female donor with papillary thyroid cancer or a benign thyroid nodule (not recorded which). Some clones in this sample may be carry-over from other donors' samples. Here the CDR3 reads CAGEADPAQETQYF. The CDR3 coding sequence is TGTGCCGGGGAGGCAGATCCGGCTCAAGAGACCCAGTACTTC.